The T cell receptor beta chain described here comes from a study of blood T cell repertoires in COVID-19. Study details: Specimens from acute and convalescent COVID-19 originated in the United States, Italy and Spain.

The protocol was immunoSEQ multiplex PCR, while the TCRdb copy is restricted to in-frame clones and leaves out a portion. The sample contains 95,000 to 100,000 clones, about 89% of which appear only once. The germline gives CDR1 SGHTA, CDR2 FQGTGA. Trimming took 5 bases from V and 7 from J, leaving 21 bases between them. The CDR3 runs to 15 residues. The clonotype originates from a woman under 40 with acute or convalescent COVID-19. This chain joins TRBV7-3 and TRBJ2-7, with D perhaps matching TRBD2 (7 bases). Sequences were obtained from peripheral blood. The CDR3 loop is CASSPLGGGSGEQYF. The CDR3 DNA sequence: TGTGCCAGCAGCCCCCTGGGGGGGGGCTCCGGGGAGCAGTACTTC.